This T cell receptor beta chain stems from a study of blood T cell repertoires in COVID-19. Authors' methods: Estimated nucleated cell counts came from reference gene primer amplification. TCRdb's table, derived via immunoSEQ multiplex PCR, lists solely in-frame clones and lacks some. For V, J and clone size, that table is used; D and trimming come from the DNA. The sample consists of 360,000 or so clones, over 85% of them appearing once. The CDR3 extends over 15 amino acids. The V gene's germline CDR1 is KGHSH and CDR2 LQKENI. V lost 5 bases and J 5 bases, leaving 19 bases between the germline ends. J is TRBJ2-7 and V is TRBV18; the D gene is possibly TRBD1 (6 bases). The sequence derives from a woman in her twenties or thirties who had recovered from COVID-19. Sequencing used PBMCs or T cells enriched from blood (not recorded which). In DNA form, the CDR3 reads TGTGCCAGCTCAACAGGGCAGCAAACAGGCGACGAGCAGTACTTC. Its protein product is CASSTGQQTGDEQYF.